The 21 T cell receptor beta chains listed next were all sequenced from one sample in a study of shared clonotypes between healthy human individuals. The repertoire was sequenced with immunoSEQ multiplex PCR; TCRdb's copy has only in-frame clones and lacks some. The sample comprises a few million clones, just under 95% of which are singletons, and approximately 0.4% rests with the top ten. Sequencing input: naive CD4+ T cells from PBMCs. Described subset: CD45RA+ positively selected. The receptors come from a man between 18 and 35 years old in good health. Some clones in this sample may be carry-over from other donors' samples.

The rearrangement uses TRBV5-1 and TRBJ2-2; 12 bases are a match to TRBD1. The germline V gene has CDR1 SGHRS and CDR2 YFSETQ. Trimming took 0 bases from V and 5 from J; bases not matched to a gene: 8. There are 18 residues in the CDR3. The DNA for the CDR3 is TGCGCCAGCAGCTTGGCCGGGACAGGGGGCGCGGGGACCGGGGAGCTGTTTTTT. This gives the protein CASSLAGTGGAGTGELFF.

The chain carries TRBV10-3 and TRBJ2-2, with 7 bases lining up with TRBD1. This CDR3 contains 13 residues. Germline CDR1 ENHRY, CDR2 SYGVKD. V trimming: 7 bases; J trimming: 6 bases; junction bases outside the gene matches: 5. The CDR3 here is CAITDRASGELFF. The DNA for the CDR3 is TGTGCCATCACCGACAGGGCGTCCGGGGAGCTGTTTTTT.

The chain joins TRBV5-1 to TRBJ2-3; 7 positions agree with TRBD1. The V gene end was trimmed by 0 bases and the J gene end by 0 bases; junction bases not matched to a gene: 7. In germline, CDR1 is SGHRS, CDR2 YFSETQ. The CDR3 length is 17 residues. The CDR3 region has the DNA TGCGCCAGCAGCTTGGGAATGACAGGGTTTAGCACAGATACGCAGTATTTT. Protein sequence: CASSLGMTGFSTDTQYF.

This chain joins TRBV7-2 and TRBJ1-1, with TRBD1 identical over 9 bases. The V gene's germline CDR1 is SGHTA and CDR2 FQGNSA. The junction had 5 bases not matched to a gene; V was cut back by 5 bases and J by 1 base. The CDR3 is made up of 15 amino acids. CDR3: CASSGTGWKNTEAFF. The CDR3, as DNA: TGTGCCAGCAGCGGGACAGGGTGGAAGAACACTGAAGCTTTCTTT.

The rearrangement links TRBV10-1 to TRBJ1-1; D gene unclear. The V and J ends lost 5 bases and 5 bases respectively, with 9 bases between them. The CDR3 has 12 residues. CDR1 and CDR2 from the germline V gene are WNHNN and SYGVQD (reference sequence). This CDR3 is CASSTGVTEAFF. The CDR3 DNA follows: TGCGCCAGCAGTACCGGGGTTACTGAAGCTTTCTTT.

The chain has TRBV4-1 and TRBJ1-4, with TRBD1 as a possible D gene (6 bases). Germline CDR1 MGHRA, CDR2 YSYEKL. This CDR3 is 15 amino acids long. V lost 2 bases to trimming and J lost 8 bases, with 15 bases between them. The CDR3 spells CASSQLIGGAEKLFF. The CDR3, as DNA: TGCGCCAGCAGCCAACTCATTGGGGGCGCGGAAAAACTGTTTTTT.

The rearrangement links TRBV5-1 to TRBJ1-2, with D unresolved. Germline V lookup: CDR1 SGHRS, CDR2 YFSETQ. V gave up 4 bases and J gave up 0 bases, with 19 bases separating them. The length of the CDR3 is 17 residues. The CDR3 here is CASSLTPGSAANYGYTF. The CDR3 DNA reads TGCGCCAGCAGCCTTACACCGGGTTCTGCCGCTAACTATGGCTACACCTTC.

The chain couples TRBV9 to TRBJ2-2; 11 bases agree with TRBD2. Germline CDR1 reads SGDLS; CDR2 reads YYNGEE. After removal of 3 bases from V and 3 bases from J, the junction contained 4 bases not matched to a gene. This CDR3 region has 16 residues. The CDR3 nucleotides are TGTGCCAGCAGCGCAGAACTAGCGGGAGACACCGGGGAGCTGTTTTTT. It translates to CASSAELAGDTGELFF.

This sequence joins TRBV27 and TRBJ2-7; 9 bases map to TRBD2. V shed 11 bases, J shed 0 bases, and the junction held 8 bases outside the gene matches. CDR1 and CDR2 (germline): MNHEY, SMNVEV (reference sequence). There are 14 residues in the CDR3. The CDR3 nucleotides read TGTGCCCCGGGGGCGGGAGGGTGCTCCTACGAGCAGTACTTC. It specifies CAPGAGGCSYEQYF.

This chain joins TRBV4-2 and TRBJ2-7; tentatively, D is TRBD2 (5 bases). Germline assignment: CDR1 LGHNA and CDR2 YNFKEQ. The CDR3 is made up of 14 amino acids. The V and J ends lost 4 bases and 3 bases respectively, with 13 bases between them. The CDR3 DNA is TGTGCCAGCAGCCCCCCGGGATTGGGCTACGAGCAGTACTTC. It is translated as CASSPPGLGYEQYF.

The V call is TRBV9, the J call TRBJ2-3; maybe TRBD2 (5 bases). Per germline, CDR1 SGDLS and CDR2 YYNGEE. Trimming took off 6 bases at V and 2 bases at J, with 19 bases between the two ends. This CDR3 comprises 16 residues. Here the CDR3 DNA reads TGTGCCAGCACCGAGGGTCCTTCCCCGGACACAGATACGCAGTATTTT. It encodes CASTEGPSPDTDTQYF.

This chain uses TRBV6-1 with TRBJ1-3; no definite D call. Germline values: CDR1 MNHNS, CDR2 SASEGT. Trimming took 6 bases from V and 0 from J, leaving 9 bases between them. The CDR3 loop spans 14 amino acids. The DNA for the CDR3 is TGTGCCAGCAGGACCATGAACTCTGGAAACACCATATATTTT. Its translation: CASRTMNSGNTIYF.

This chain uses TRBV7-9 with TRBJ2-2; the match to TRBD1 covers 8 bases. Per germline, CDR1 SEHNR and CDR2 FQNEAQ (reference sequence). There are 18 residues in the CDR3. After removal of 5 bases from V and 3 bases from J, the junction contained 14 bases not matched to a gene. The CDR3 region is CASSPDRGPHDYTGELFF. CDR3 in DNA: TGTGCCAGCAGCCCCGACAGGGGCCCACACGACTACACCGGGGAGCTGTTTTTT.

On this clone itself: Additional DNA sequences in this sample encode the identical CDR3. The rearrangement joins TRBV19 to TRBJ1-5; tentative D call: TRBD1 (6 bases). V was pared by 6 bases and J by 4 bases, with 10 bases between. CDR1 and CDR2 from the germline V gene are LNHDA and SQIVND (reference sequence). The CDR3 runs to 13 residues. The DNA for the CDR3 is TGTGCCAGTAGCTTACAGGGAAATCAGCCCCAGCATTTT. Translated, it gives CASSLQGNQPQHF. Full variable domain (outside the CDR3, taken from reference TRBV19 and TRBJ1-5): DGGITQSPKYLFRKEGQNVTLSCEQNLNHDAMYWYRQDPGQGLRLIYYSQIVNDFQKGDIAEGYSVSREKKESFPLTVTSAQKNPTAFYLCASSLQGNQPQHFGDGTRLSIL.

The chain couples TRBV4-1 to TRBJ2-1, with 15 bases that match TRBD2. V dropped 4 bases and J dropped 1; count of bases not matched to a gene: 2. Germline values: CDR1 MGHRA, CDR2 YSYEKL. The CDR3 is 17 residues long. CDR3 in DNA: TGCGCCAGCAGCCGAGGACTAGCGGGAGGGTCCTACAATGAGCAGTTCTTC. Translation: CASSRGLAGGSYNEQFF.

V is TRBV7-3 and J is TRBJ2-6; maybe TRBD1 (6 bases). Trimming left V 0 bases short and J 1 base short, with 13 bases between. Germline V CDR1 and CDR2: SGHTA, FQGTGA. CDR3 length: 18 residues. In DNA form, the CDR3 reads TGTGCCAGCAGCTTAACGTTAACGAGGGGGTCTGGGGCCAACGTCCTGACTTTC. It codes for CASSLTLTRGSGANVLTF.

V gene TRBV5-1 combines with J gene TRBJ2-2; a possible D gene is TRBD2 (6 bases). The germline V gene has CDR1 SGHRS and CDR2 YFSETQ. Trimming shortened V by 4 bases and J by 1 base, and 17 bases separated the two germline ends. The CDR3 totals 17 residues. The CDR3 coding sequence is TGCGCCAGCAGCCCTTTTAGCGGCAGGGTGAACACCGGGGAGCTGTTTTTT. Residues: CASSPFSGRVNTGELFF. The full variable domain, rest sourced from reference TRBV5-1 and TRBJ2-2, is KAGVTQTPRYLIKTRGQQVTLSCSPISGHRSVSWYQQTPGQGLQFLFEYFSETQRNKGNFPGRFSGRQFSNSRSEMNVSTLELGDSALYLCASSPFSGRVNTGELFFGEGSRLTVL.

The J gene is TRBJ2-1, the V gene TRBV5-1; TRBD2 is a possible D gene (6 bases). Germline-derived CDR1 and CDR2 are SGHRS and YFSETQ. The CDR3 consists of 16 residues. Deletions cut 0 bases from V and 4 bases from J, with 14 bases between. The CDR3 region is CASSLAGGMIYNEQFF. CDR3 sequence (DNA): TGCGCCAGCAGCTTGGCCGGCGGGATGATTTACAATGAGCAGTTCTTC.

The chain joins TRBV18 to TRBJ2-3; 11 nucleotides match TRBD2. The V gene's germline CDR1 is KGHSH and CDR2 LQKENI. Losses at the gene ends were 8 bases for V and 6 bases for J; bases not matched to a gene: 7. There are 14 residues in the CDR3. CDR3 coding DNA: TGTGCCAGCCGTCTGACTAGCGGGATTGATACGCAGTATTTT. This translates into CASRLTSGIDTQYF. The entire variable domain, with the rest obtained from reference TRBV18 and TRBJ2-3, is as follows: NAGVMQNPRHLVRRRGQEARLRCSPMKGHSHVYWYRQLPEEGLKFMVYLQKENIIDESGMPKERFSAEFPKEGPSILRIQQVVRGDSAAYFCASRLTSGIDTQYFGPGTRLTVL.

The chain uses TRBV28 and TRBJ2-2; the match to TRBD2 covers 8 bases. Germline CDR1 reads MDHEN; CDR2 reads SYDVKM. With V trimmed by 8 bases and J by 2 bases, 4 bases remained unmatched. This CDR3 is built from 14 residues. CDR3 DNA sequence: TGTGCCAGCGGTAGCGGGATCAACACCGGGGAGCTGTTTTTT. Protein product: CASGSGINTGELFF.

This sequence joins TRBV9 and TRBJ1-4; tentative D call: TRBD1 (6 bases). V lost 0 bases to trimming and J lost 8 bases, with 14 bases between them. Germline CDR1 SGDLS, CDR2 YYNGEE. The CDR3 spans 15 residues. The CDR3 DNA reads as TGTGCCAGCAGCGTAGATCTGGGGGCCGGGGAAAAACTGTTTTTT. Translation: CASSVDLGAGEKLFF.